This T cell receptor (beta chain) was identified in a study of T-cell memory formation after mild COVID-19. Libraries for TCRalpha and TCRbeta carried sample barcodes and unique molecular identifiers via 5'RACE. MiXCR, run by TCRdb on the 5' RACE reads, gives a single entry per CDR3 protein. In the table there are about 610,000 distinct CDR3 sequences, roughly a sixth of which are singletons. Trimming took off 0 bases at V and 0 bases at J, with 9 bases between the two ends. CDR1 and CDR2 (germline): LGHNA, YNFKEQ. The CDR3 is 15 residues long. Study-level findings and limits: Prior to infection, memory already included some responding clones, suggesting cross-reactive memory joined. CD4+ bias marked clones expanding day 15 to 37, unlike balanced contracting clones. The study found contracting CD4+ clones mainly in CM and EM and contracting CD8+ clones in EMRA.

This clonotype appeared many times. Its antigen is currently unknown. This clonotype was sampled from an adult woman who had mild COVID-19 (a few samples of this study predate the infection). Cell type and time point are not known. The chain carries TRBV4-2 and TRBJ2-7; perhaps TRBD1 as D (5 bases). The sequencing input was PBMCs or a T cell subset sorted from them (not recorded which). Written as DNA, the CDR3 is TGTGCCAGCAGCCAAGATCCCACAGGCTCCTACGAGCAGTACTTC. Translating gives CASSQDPTGSYEQYF.